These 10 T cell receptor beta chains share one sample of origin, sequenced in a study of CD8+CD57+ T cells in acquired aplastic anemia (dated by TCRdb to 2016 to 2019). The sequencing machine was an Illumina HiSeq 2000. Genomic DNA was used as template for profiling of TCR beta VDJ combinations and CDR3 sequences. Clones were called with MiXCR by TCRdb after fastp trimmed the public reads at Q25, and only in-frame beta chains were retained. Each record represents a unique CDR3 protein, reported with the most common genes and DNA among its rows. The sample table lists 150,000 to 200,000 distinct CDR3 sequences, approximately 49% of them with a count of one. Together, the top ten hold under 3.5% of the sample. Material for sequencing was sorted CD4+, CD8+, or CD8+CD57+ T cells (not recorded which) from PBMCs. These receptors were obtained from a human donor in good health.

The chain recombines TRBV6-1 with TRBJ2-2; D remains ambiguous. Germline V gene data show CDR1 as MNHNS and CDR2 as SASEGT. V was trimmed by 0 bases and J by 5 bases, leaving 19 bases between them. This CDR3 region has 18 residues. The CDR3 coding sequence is TGTGCCAGCAGTGAAGCGGAATCAAAACCTAGTTTTACCGGGGAGCTGTTTTTT. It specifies CASSEAESKPSFTGELFF.

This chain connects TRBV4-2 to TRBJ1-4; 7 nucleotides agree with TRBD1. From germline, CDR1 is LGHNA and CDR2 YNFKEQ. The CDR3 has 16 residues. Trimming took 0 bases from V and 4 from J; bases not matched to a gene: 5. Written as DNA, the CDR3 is TGTGCCAGCAGCCAAGATCCGGCAGGGGGTAATGAAAAACTGTTTTTT. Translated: CASSQDPAGGNEKLFF.

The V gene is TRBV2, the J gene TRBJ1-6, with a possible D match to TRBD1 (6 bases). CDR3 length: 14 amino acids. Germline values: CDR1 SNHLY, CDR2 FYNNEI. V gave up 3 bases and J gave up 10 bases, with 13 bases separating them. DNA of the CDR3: TGTGCCAGCAGTGAGTCCAGGGGTAGATCACCCCTCCACTTT. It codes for CASSESRGRSPLHF. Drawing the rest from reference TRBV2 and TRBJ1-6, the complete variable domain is EPEVTQTPSHQVTQMGQEVILRCVPISNHLYFYWYRQILGQKVEFLVSFYNNEISEKSEIFDDQFSVERPDGSNFTLKIRSTKLEDSAMYFCASSESRGRSPLHFGNGTRLTVT.

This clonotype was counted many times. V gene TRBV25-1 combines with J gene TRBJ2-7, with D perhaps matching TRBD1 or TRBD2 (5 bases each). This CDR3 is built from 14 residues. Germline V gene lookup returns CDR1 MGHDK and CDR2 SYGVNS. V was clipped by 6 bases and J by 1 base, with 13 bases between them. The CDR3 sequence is CASRTGTYSYEQYF. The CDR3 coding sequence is TGTGCCAGCAGGACCGGGACCTATTCCTACGAGCAGTACTTC.

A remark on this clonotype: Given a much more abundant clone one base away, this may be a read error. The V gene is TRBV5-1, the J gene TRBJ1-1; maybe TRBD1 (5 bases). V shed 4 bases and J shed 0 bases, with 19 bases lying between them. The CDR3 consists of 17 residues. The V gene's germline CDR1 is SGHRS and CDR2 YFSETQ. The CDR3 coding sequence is TGCGCCAGCAGCGGGGGGTCGAACCCCAAGATGAACACTGAAGCTTTCTTT. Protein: CASSGGSNPKMNTEAFF.

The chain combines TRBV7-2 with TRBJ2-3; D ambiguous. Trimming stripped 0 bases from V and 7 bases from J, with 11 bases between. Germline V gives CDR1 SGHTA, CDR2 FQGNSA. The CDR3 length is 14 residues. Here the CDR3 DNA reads TGTGCCAGCAGCTTAGCGCAATGGGGAAATACGCAGTATTTT. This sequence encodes CASSLAQWGNTQYF.

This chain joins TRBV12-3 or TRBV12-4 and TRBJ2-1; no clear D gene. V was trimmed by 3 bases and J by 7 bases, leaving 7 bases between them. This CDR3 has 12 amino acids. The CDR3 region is CASSFFSNEQFF. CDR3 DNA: TGTGCCAGCAGTTTTTTTTCTAATGAGCAGTTCTTC.

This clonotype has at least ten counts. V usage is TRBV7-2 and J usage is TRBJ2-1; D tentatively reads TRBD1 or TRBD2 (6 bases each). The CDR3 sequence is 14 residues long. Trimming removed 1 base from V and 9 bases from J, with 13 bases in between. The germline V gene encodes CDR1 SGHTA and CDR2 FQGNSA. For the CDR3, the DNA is TGTGCCAGCAGCTTAGGCGGCCGGGGGCTTGAGCAGTTCTTC. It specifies CASSLGGRGLEQFF.

The CDR3 loop reads CASRPRRFSNQPQHF. The CDR3 DNA reads as TGTGCCAGCAGACCGAGAAGGTTTAGCAATCAGCCCCAGCATTTT. The genes are TRBV6-1 and TRBJ1-5; D unclear. V lost 6 bases, J lost 0 bases, and 12 bases lay in between. Germline CDR1 is MNHNS and CDR2 is SASEGT. CDR3 length: 15 residues.

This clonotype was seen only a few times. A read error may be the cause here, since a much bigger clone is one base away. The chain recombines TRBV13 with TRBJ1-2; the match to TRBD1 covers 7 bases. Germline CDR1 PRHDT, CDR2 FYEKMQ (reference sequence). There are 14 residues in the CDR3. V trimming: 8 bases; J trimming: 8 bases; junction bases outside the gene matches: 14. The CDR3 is CASGYRGGKLGYTF. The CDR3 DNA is TGTGCCAGCGGGTACAGGGGAGGCAAGTTGGGCTACACCTTC.